This T cell receptor (beta chain) was captured by sequencing in a study of Ad26.COV2.S vaccination and SARS-CoV-2 variants listed by TCRdb under 2021. Broadly, across the study: TCRbeta repertoire sequencing was used to assess the specificity and breadth of SARS-CoV-2-reactive T cell receptors after Ad26.COV2.S vaccination. A total of roughly 32 samples were included in the TCR-sequenced set, comprising 19 Ad26.COV2.S vaccine recipients, 5 placebo recipients and 8 SARS-CoV-2 convalescent individuals. General conclusions and limits of the study: It was noted by the authors that total T cell responses may have been underestimated by the TCR breadth and depth analyses. Comparable non-spike TCR breadth was observed between vaccine and placebo recipients, consistent with only spike being contained in the vaccine. Substantial breadth of spike-specific CD8+ and CD4+ T cell responses was reported after vaccination. Compared with placebo recipients, Ad26.COV2.S recipients showed higher spike-specific TCR breadth (P = 0.0014).

The immunoSEQ Assay was the method used to sequence TCRbeta CDR3 regions. After extraction, genomic DNA underwent amplification by bias-controlled multiplex PCR, followed by high-throughput sequencing. Per the source publication's procedure: To quantify the absolute abundance of every unique TCRbeta CDR3 region, sequences were collapsed and filtered. T cell fraction was estimated by normalizing TCRbeta template counts to usable DNA, with usable DNA measured through amplification of reference genes found in all nucleated cells. Repertoire TCRs were annotated as SARS-CoV-2-specific when V gene, CDR3 amino acid sequence and J gene were exactly matched to a known reactive TCR set. The reference SARS-CoV-2 TCR set came from MIRA and was filtered for enrichment in COVID-19-positive ImmuneCODE repertoires, removing public or cross-reactive TCRs. Using the MIRA antigens, annotated TCRs were further analysed by specific ORF or by position within an ORF. Breadth was defined as annotated unique rearrangements over total unique productive rearrangements; depth was the summed frequency of those rearrangements. Two-sided Wilcoxon rank-sum tests were used to compare TCR breadth between groups. TCRdb carries this immuneACCESS record with in-frame sequences only. Its versions omit some clonotypes, under half of them owing to an unresolved V gene in the studies checked, with the rest unexplained. V and J calls and clone size come straight from that table; D and trimming were deduced from the DNA. A total of 6,500 to 8,000 clones appear in this sample, roughly 84% of them only once. Together, the top ten hold roughly 32% of the sample.

Comment on this clone: Its target antigen remains unknown. The sample holds no much larger clone one base away, and base qualities are not on file.

V is reduced by 6 bases and J by 3 bases, leaving a spacing of 11 bases between them. The CDR3, cysteine through phenylalanine, is 13 amino acids long. Only CDR3 DNA remains: 39 bases, in frame from the first base. According to the germline V gene, CDR1 reads ENHRY and CDR2 reads SYGVKD. The time point label, read with the paper, signifies: individuals recovered from natural SARS-CoV-2 infection. The origin of this receptor is a human donor who had recovered from COVID-19. Recombination connected TRBV10-3 to TRBJ1-2, with the D gene too uncertain to name. Here the sequenced sample was peripheral blood, taken after recovery from COVID-19. The CDR3 in this case is CAISSVGDYGYTF. The DNA is as follows: TGTGCCATCAGCTCTGTTGGAGACTATGGCTACACCTTC.